This TCR beta chain stems from a study of shared clonotypes between healthy human individuals. Study-wide results and limits: Rarefaction showed sorted-subset sequencing was incomplete despite large depth.

Sorted-subset replicate PCR reactions were performed with about 200 ng DNA, corresponding to tens of thousands of T cell genomes. Produced via immunoSEQ multiplex PCR; TCRdb's table is partial and in-frame only. The sample has roughly 2.6 million clones, roughly nine tenths seen once. A note on this clone: Antigen specificity is unknown.

Trimming took 4 bases from V and 4 from J; bases not matched to a gene: 10. This CDR3 comprises 16 residues. In germline, CDR1 is LNHDA, CDR2 SQIVND (reference sequence). The origin of this receptor is a man aged 18 to 30 in good health. Sequencing was performed on naive CD4+ T cells sorted from blood. This sample's subset: CD45RA+ positively selected. The chain is built from TRBV19 and TRBJ1-2, with 9 bases lining up with TRBD1. The DNA for the CDR3 is TGTGCCAGTAGTAGCTCCCCTGGGACAGGGCCCTATGGCTACACCTTC. It encodes CASSSSPGTGPYGYTF.